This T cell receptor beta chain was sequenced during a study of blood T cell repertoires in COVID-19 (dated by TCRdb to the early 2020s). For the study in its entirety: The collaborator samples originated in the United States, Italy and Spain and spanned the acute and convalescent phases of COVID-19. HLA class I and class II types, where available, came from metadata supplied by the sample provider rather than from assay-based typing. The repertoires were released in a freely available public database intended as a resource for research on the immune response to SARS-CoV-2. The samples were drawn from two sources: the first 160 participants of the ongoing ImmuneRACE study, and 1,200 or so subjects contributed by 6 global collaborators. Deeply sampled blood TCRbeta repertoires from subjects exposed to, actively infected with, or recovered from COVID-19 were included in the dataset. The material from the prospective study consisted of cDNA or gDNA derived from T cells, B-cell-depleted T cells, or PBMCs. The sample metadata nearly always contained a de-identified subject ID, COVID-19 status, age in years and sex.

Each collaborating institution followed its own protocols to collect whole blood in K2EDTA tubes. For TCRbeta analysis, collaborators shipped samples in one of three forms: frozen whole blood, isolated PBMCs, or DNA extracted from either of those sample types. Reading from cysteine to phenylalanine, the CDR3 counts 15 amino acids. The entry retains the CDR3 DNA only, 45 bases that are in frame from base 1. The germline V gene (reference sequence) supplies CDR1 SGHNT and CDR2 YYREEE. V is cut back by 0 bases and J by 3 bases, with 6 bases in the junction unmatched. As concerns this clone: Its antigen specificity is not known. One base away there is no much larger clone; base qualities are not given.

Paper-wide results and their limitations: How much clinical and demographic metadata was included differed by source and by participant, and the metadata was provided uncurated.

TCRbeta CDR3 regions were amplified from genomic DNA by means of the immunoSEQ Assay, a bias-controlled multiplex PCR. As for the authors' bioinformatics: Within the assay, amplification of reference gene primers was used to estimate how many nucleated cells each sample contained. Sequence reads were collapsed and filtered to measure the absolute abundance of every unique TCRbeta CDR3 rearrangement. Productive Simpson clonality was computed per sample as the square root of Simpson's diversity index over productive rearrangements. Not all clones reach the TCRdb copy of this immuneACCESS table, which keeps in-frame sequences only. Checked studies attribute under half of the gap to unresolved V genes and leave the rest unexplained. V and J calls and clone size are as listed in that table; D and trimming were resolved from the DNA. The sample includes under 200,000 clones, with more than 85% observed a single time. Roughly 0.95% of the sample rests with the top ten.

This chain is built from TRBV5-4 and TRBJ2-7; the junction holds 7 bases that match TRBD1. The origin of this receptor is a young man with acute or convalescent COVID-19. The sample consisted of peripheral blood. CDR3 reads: CASSLGQGEFYEQYF. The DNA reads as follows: TGTGCCAGCAGCTTGGGTCAGGGGGAGTTCTACGAGCAGTACTTC.